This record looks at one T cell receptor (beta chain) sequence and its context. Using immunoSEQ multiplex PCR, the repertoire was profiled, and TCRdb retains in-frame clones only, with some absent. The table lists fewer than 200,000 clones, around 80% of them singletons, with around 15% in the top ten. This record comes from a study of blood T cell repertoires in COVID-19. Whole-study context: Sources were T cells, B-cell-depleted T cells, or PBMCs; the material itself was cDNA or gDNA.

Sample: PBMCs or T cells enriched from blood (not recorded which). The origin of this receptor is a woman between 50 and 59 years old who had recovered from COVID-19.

The CDR3 DNA follows: TGTGCCAGCCAGGGGACTCCGGGGGGCTACGAGCAGTACTTC. Encoded protein: CASQGTPGGYEQYF. The chain employs TRBV7-2 and TRBJ2-7; weak D call: TRBD2 (7 bases). Germline CDR1 is SGHTA and CDR2 is FQGNSA. The CDR3 covers 14 residues. The V end lost 8 bases, the J end lost 3 bases, and 17 bases lay between the germline ends.